Following are 12 T cell receptor beta chains from one sample sequenced in a study of beta chain features in type 1 diabetes. TCRB transcripts that were expressed got sequenced, as all of the isolated RNA had been reverse transcribed. TCRdb's table, derived via immunoSEQ multiplex PCR, lists solely in-frame clones and lacks some. The table shows over 500,000 clones, with less than 20% occurring only once. The sample was naive CD4+ T cells from blood. The receptors were sampled from a man between 18 and 35 years old in good health.

This clone was seen only a few times. This specimen includes other DNA sequences encoding the same CDR3. V and J are TRBV28 and TRBJ2-7, with no clear D. This CDR3 is 12 amino acids long. Germline V gene lookup returns CDR1 MDHEN and CDR2 SYDVKM. V was pared by 3 bases and J by 3 bases, with 6 bases between. CDR3 sequence: CASSFRSYEQYF. The CDR3 coding sequence is TGTGCCAGCAGTTTTAGGAGCTACGAGCAGTACTTC. Combining the CDR3 with reference TRBV28 and TRBJ2-7 gives the whole variable domain DVKVTQSSRYLVKRTGEKVFLECVQDMDHENMFWYRQDPGLGLRLIYFSYDVKMKEKGDIPEGYSVSREKKERFSLILESASTNQTSMYLCASSFRSYEQYFGPGTRLTVT.

This clone was counted between two and nine times. The chain combines TRBV5-4 with TRBJ2-7; tentative D call: TRBD2 (6 bases). Looked up from germline, CDR1 is SGHNT and CDR2 is YYREEE (reference sequence). The CDR3 loop spans 14 amino acids. Trimming took 4 bases from V and 0 from J, leaving 11 bases between them. The CDR3 nucleotides read TGTGCCAGCAGCCCCTTGACTAGCTCCTACGAGCAGTACTTC. This codes for CASSPLTSSYEQYF.

This clone was detected only a few times. The gene calls are TRBV7-2 and TRBJ2-5; no definite D call. Looked up from germline, CDR1 is SGHTA and CDR2 is FQGNSA. The CDR3 loop spans 13 amino acids. V dropped 2 bases and J dropped 10 bases, with 14 bases sitting between them. CDR3 DNA: TGTGCCAGCAGCTTAACCTTAATTAGTGACCAGTACTTC. Amino acid sequence: CASSLTLISDQYF.

In its sample, this clone was seen a few times. The rearrangement uses TRBV15 and TRBJ2-7; D may be TRBD1 or TRBD2 (6 bases each). V gave up 3 bases and J gave up 0 bases, with 9 bases separating them. Germline V lookup: CDR1 LNHNV, CDR2 YYDKDF (reference sequence). The CDR3 is 14 residues long. CDR3 in DNA: TGTGCCACCAGCAGGCGGGACAACTCCTACGAGCAGTACTTC. Translation gives CATSRRDNSYEQYF.

This clone showed up just a few times. This chain links TRBV5-4 with TRBJ2-7; D may be TRBD2 (5 bases). The length of the CDR3 is 13 residues. The V and J ends lost 4 bases and 4 bases respectively, with 12 bases between them. Germline CDR1 and CDR2: SGHNT and YYREEE (reference sequence). CDR3 residues: CASSERGPYEQYF. The CDR3 nucleotides read TGTGCCAGCAGCGAGCGAGGGCCGTACGAGCAGTACTTC.

The chain carries TRBV7-6 and TRBJ2-2; D is possibly TRBD1 (6 bases). The V end was cut by 5 bases, the J end by 2 bases, with 12 bases between. The CDR3 length is 15 residues. Germline V CDR1 and CDR2: SGHVS, FNYEAQ. CDR3 DNA: TGTGCCAGCAGCCTCGGGACACAAAACACCGGGGAGCTGTTTTTT. This translates into CASSLGTQNTGELFF.

This clone appeared a few times. The V gene is TRBV4-2, the J gene TRBJ1-3, with D possibly being TRBD1 (5 bases). V was pared by 0 bases and J by 0 bases, with 9 bases between. The CDR3 extends over 16 amino acids. Germline V gives CDR1 LGHNA, CDR2 YNFKEQ. CDR3 in amino acids: CASSQEGTHSGNTIYF. The CDR3 bases are TGTGCCAGCAGCCAAGAGGGGACCCACTCTGGAAACACCATATATTTT.

The rearrangement uses TRBV10-3 and TRBJ2-6; D unresolved. The germline CDR1 and CDR2 sequences are ENHRY and SYGVKD. This CDR3 has 19 residues. V lost 6 bases to trimming and J lost 0 bases, with 21 bases between them. CDR3 sequence: CAIRDGSGKPHSGANVLTF. CDR3 DNA sequence: TGTGCCATCAGAGACGGGTCGGGTAAGCCGCACTCTGGGGCCAACGTCCTGACTTTC.

This clone turned up a few times. The DNA of the CDR3 is TGCGCCAGCAGCCAACAGGGCCACATGAACACCGGGGAGCTGTTTTTT. Translated: CASSQQGHMNTGELFF. The chain joins TRBV4-1 to TRBJ2-2, with D perhaps TRBD1 (5 bases). CDR3 size: 16 residues. Between the trimmed V and J ends, which lost 2 bases and 1 base, there was a span of 11 bases. Germline assignment: CDR1 MGHRA and CDR2 YSYEKL.

Only a few counts were recorded for this clone. The rearrangement links TRBV12-2 to TRBJ2-3; the table names TRBD2, a call not compared with the DNA. TRBV12-2 is described as a pseudogene. The CDR3 runs to 16 residues. In nucleotides, the CDR3 is TGTGCAACCCGAGGCGGGGGGGCGAGTGGCACAGATACGCAGTATTTT. This codes for CATRGGGASGTDTQYF.

This clone occurred a few times. The J gene is TRBJ2-4, the V gene TRBV7-2; 10 nucleotides align to TRBD2. Germline CDR1 reads SGHTA; CDR2 reads FQGNSA. V was clipped by 1 base and J by 2 bases; unmatched bases: 5. The CDR3 is 17 residues long. The CDR3, as DNA: TGTGCCAGCAGCTTAGAGGGTAGCGGGAGGCCCAAAAACATTCAGTACTTC. Protein product: CASSLEGSGRPKNIQYF.

In this sample, this clone turned up a few times. V and J are TRBV18 and TRBJ1-2; 7 bases map to TRBD1. Germline V gene lookup returns CDR1 KGHSH and CDR2 LQKENI. The CDR3 runs to 13 residues. V lost 4 bases to trimming and J lost 8 bases; unmatched junction nucleotides: 7. CDR3 in amino acids: CASSLDRVSGYTF. The CDR3 DNA reads as TGTGCCAGCTCACTCGACAGGGTGTCGGGCTACACCTTC. Full variable domain (remainder filled in from reference TRBV18 and TRBJ1-2): NAGVMQNPRHLVRRRGQEARLRCSPMKGHSHVYWYRQLPEEGLKFMVYLQKENIIDESGMPKERFSAEFPKEGPSILRIQQVVRGDSAAYFCASSLDRVSGYTFGSGTRLTVV.